One and the same sample provided the 21 T cell receptor beta chains below, sequenced in a study of shared clonotypes between healthy human individuals (dated by TCRdb to 2020 to 2021). Libraries were prepared through the immunoSEQ multiplex PCR assay. TCRdb took this table from immuneACCESS and kept in-frame rearrangements with V and J called. Such tables lack part of the clones; where checked against another copy, unresolved V genes explain under half of the gap, and the rest is unexplained. The sample includes 1.5 million to 1.9 million clones, with around 98% observed a single time. The top ten clonotypes cover 0.45% of the sample. Specimen: naive CD4+ T cells sorted from blood. In light of the paper, this sample's cell subset or site label describes: CD45RA+ positively selected. These receptors all stem from a man aged 25 to 45 in good health.

This sequence joins TRBV4-1 and TRBJ2-7; D is unresolved. The CDR3 length is 15 residues. Trimming removed 1 base from V and 2 bases from J, with 12 bases in between. The germline V gene encodes CDR1 MGHRA and CDR2 YSYEKL. CDR3 sequence: CASSQASGRPYEQYF. The CDR3 nucleotides are TGCGCCAGCAGCCAAGCGTCCGGGCGACCCTACGAGCAGTACTTC.

The chain couples TRBV5-1 to TRBJ2-7, with D possibly being TRBD2 (6 bases). Germline CDR1 SGHRS, CDR2 YFSETQ. The germline V and J ends were trimmed by 4 bases and 3 bases, with 32 bases remaining between them. The CDR3 covers 20 residues. The CDR3 loop is CASSGQVGGGRPPIIYEQYF. The CDR3 region has the DNA TGCGCCAGCAGCGGGCAGGTTGGGGGAGGACGACCCCCCATAATCTACGAGCAGTACTTC. Together with reference TRBV5-1 and TRBJ2-7, the CDR3 gives the full variable domain: KAGVTQTPRYLIKTRGQQVTLSCSPISGHRSVSWYQQTPGQGLQFLFEYFSETQRNKGNFPGRFSGRQFSNSRSEMNVSTLELGDSALYLCASSGQVGGGRPPIIYEQYFGPGTRLTVT.

J is TRBJ2-2 and V is TRBV11-2, with D possibly being TRBD2 (6 bases). V lost 1 base and J 4 bases, leaving 10 bases between the germline ends. This CDR3 contains 15 residues. Germline V gene lookup returns CDR1 SGHAT and CDR2 FQNNGV. The CDR3 loop is CASSLGTIRTGELFF. The CDR3 bases are TGTGCCAGCAGCTTAGGGACTATACGCACCGGGGAGCTGTTTTTT.

The CDR3 sequence: CARSLSASGTIYF. In DNA form, the CDR3 reads TGTGCCAGAAGCTTGTCCGCCTCGGGCACCATATATTTT. V gene TRBV5-3 combines with J gene TRBJ1-3, with D hard to call. TRBV5-3 qualifies as an ORF whose function is uncertain. The CDR3 totals 13 residues. V was clipped by 1 base and J by 9 bases, with 11 bases between them.

The rearrangement links TRBV6-6 to TRBJ2-1, with D possibly being TRBD2 (5 bases). The germline gives CDR1 MNHNY, CDR2 SVGAGI (reference sequence). The CDR3 consists of 15 residues. Trimming pared 0 bases from V and 5 bases from J, leaving 11 bases between. CDR3 in amino acids: CASSYSGSTHNEQFF. DNA for the CDR3: TGTGCCAGCAGTTACTCGGGGAGTACCCACAATGAGCAGTTCTTC.

This clone was seen just once. This chain links TRBV11-3 with TRBJ2-3; tentatively, D is TRBD2 (5 bases). The germline V gene encodes CDR1 SGHNT and CDR2 YENEEA. V was shortened by 5 bases and J by 0 bases, with 15 bases between the two germline ends. The CDR3 is made up of 16 amino acids. CDR3: CASSPAGGSSTDTQYF. The CDR3 coding sequence is TGTGCCAGCAGCCCTGCGGGCGGATCTAGCACAGATACGCAGTATTTT.

The gene calls are TRBV11-2 and TRBJ2-2; weak D call: TRBD1 (6 bases). This CDR3 is 15 amino acids long. V lost 0 bases and J lost 9, with 14 bases in between. CDR1 and CDR2 (germline): SGHAT, FQNNGV. CDR3 nucleotides: TGTGCCAGCAGCTTAGATCCAGGGGTTCCAAGGGAGCTGTTTTTT. Its translation: CASSLDPGVPRELFF.

Worth noting for this clone: This sample includes further DNA sequences coding for the same CDR3. The chain recombines TRBV28 with TRBJ1-5, with D tentatively TRBD1 (6 bases). V lost 3 bases and J 6 bases, leaving 12 bases between the germline ends. The CDR3 runs to 14 residues. From germline, CDR1 is MDHEN and CDR2 SYDVKM. The CDR3 sequence is CASSFRGAGQPQHF. The CDR3 DNA sequence: TGTGCCAGCAGTTTCCGGGGGGCAGGTCAGCCCCAGCATTTT.

This chain connects TRBV28 to TRBJ1-2; D gene uncertain. V shed 5 bases and J shed 5 bases, with 9 bases lying between them. The CDR3 runs 12 residues. Germline CDR1 reads MDHEN; CDR2 reads SYDVKM. The CDR3 loop is CASSLPQYGYTF. CDR3 nucleotides: TGTGCCAGCAGTCTACCCCAATATGGCTACACCTTC.

The chain combines TRBV5-1 with TRBJ2-1; TRBD2 matches 9 bases. Trimming cost V 4 bases and J 4 bases; bases outside gene matches: 9. This CDR3 is 16 amino acids long. Looked up from germline, CDR1 is SGHRS and CDR2 is YFSETQ. The CDR3 DNA is TGCGCCAGCAGCCCGGAGAGGAGCGGGAGGTACAATGAGCAGTTCTTC. It is translated as CASSPERSGRYNEQFF.

This chain connects TRBV6-1 to TRBJ2-1; D not certain. V shed 2 bases and J shed 13 bases, with 9 bases lying between them. This CDR3 region has 11 residues. Germline CDR1 reads MNHNS; CDR2 reads SASEGT. Here the CDR3 DNA reads TGTGCCAGCAGTGAACGTGTAGCACAGTTCTTC. The encoded protein is CASSERVAQFF.

In the case of this clone: The same CDR3 can be traced to other DNA sequences in this sample. The V gene is TRBV5-1, the J gene TRBJ1-1, with a weak D call TRBD1 (5 bases). CDR1 is SGHRS, CDR2 YFSETQ, per germline. V lost 0 bases to trimming and J lost 2 bases, with 11 bases between them. The CDR3 is 15 amino acids. The CDR3 coding sequence is TGCGCCAGCAGCTTGGGCCCGGGACTCAACACTGAAGCTTTCTTT. It is translated as CASSLGPGLNTEAFF.

In regard to this clone: This same CDR3 is encoded by further DNA sequences in the sample. The chain uses TRBV5-1 and TRBJ2-1; D might be TRBD2 (5 bases). The CDR3 length is 12 residues. Germline CDR1 is SGHRS and CDR2 is YFSETQ. Trimming pared 0 bases from V and 10 bases from J, leaving 8 bases between. The CDR3, as DNA: TGCGCCAGCAGCTTGGCGGGCGGGGAGCAGTTCTTC. Its translation: CASSLAGGEQFF. Variable domain in full (rest from reference TRBV5-1 and TRBJ2-1): KAGVTQTPRYLIKTRGQQVTLSCSPISGHRSVSWYQQTPGQGLQFLFEYFSETQRNKGNFPGRFSGRQFSNSRSEMNVSTLELGDSALYLCASSLAGGEQFFGPGTRLTVL.

The chain joins TRBV28 to TRBJ2-1; 8 bases fit TRBD2. The CDR3 is made up of 12 amino acids. CDR1 MDHEN and CDR2 SYDVKM come from the germline V gene. With 6 bases clipped from V and 14 bases from J, the junction kept 9 bases outside the gene matches. The CDR3 loop reads CASSLLPGGKFF. The CDR3 region has the DNA TGTGCCAGCAGCCTTCTCCCGGGAGGGAAGTTCTTC. Supplemented by reference TRBV28 and TRBJ2-1, the full variable domain reads DVKVTQSSRYLVKRTGEKVFLECVQDMDHENMFWYRQDPGLGLRLIYFSYDVKMKEKGDIPEGYSVSREKKERFSLILESASTNQTSMYLCASSLLPGGKFFGPGTRLTVL.

The J gene is TRBJ2-5, the V gene TRBV11-2; weak D call: TRBD1 (7 bases). There are 19 residues in the CDR3. The germline V and J ends were trimmed by 3 bases and 4 bases, with 27 bases remaining between them. Germline CDR1 is SGHAT and CDR2 is FQNNGV. The CDR3 DNA is TGTGCCAGCAGCTTTCGCGGGACAGAATCGTACACGCGTGGAGAGACCCAGTACTTC. It encodes CASSFRGTESYTRGETQYF.

The chain has TRBV9 and TRBJ2-7, with TRBD2 as a possible D gene (6 bases). CDR3 length equals 15 residues. Germline V gene data show CDR1 as SGDLS and CDR2 as YYNGEE. V lost 4 bases and J lost 4, with 18 bases in between. The CDR3 nucleotides read TGTGCCAGCAGCCCCCAAGGGCTGCGGGAATACGAGCAGTACTTC. Translation gives CASSPQGLREYEQYF. Using reference TRBV9 and TRBJ2-7 for the parts outside the CDR3, the full variable domain is DSGVTQTPKHLITATGQRVTLRCSPRSGDLSVYWYQQSLDQGLQFLIQYYNGEERAKGNILERFSAQQFPDLHSELNLSSLELGDSALYFCASSPQGLREYEQYFGPGTRLTVT.

This sequence joins TRBV6-1 and TRBJ2-7; D perhaps matches TRBD2 (5 bases). The CDR3 length is 12 residues. Trimming removed 7 bases at V and 0 bases at J, with 7 bases between. Germline CDR1 MNHNS, CDR2 SASEGT. CDR3 region: CASTDYSYEQYF. The CDR3 DNA reads TGTGCCAGCACTGACTACTCCTACGAGCAGTACTTC.

This chain joins TRBV14 and TRBJ2-7; 11 nucleotides agree with TRBD1. Germline trimming cut 4 bases from V and 1 base from J; bases unmatched to any gene: 12. CDR3 size: 18 residues. Germline lookup yields CDR1 SGHDN and CDR2 FVKESK. The CDR3 protein is CASSRHAKGQGGSYEQYF. DNA of the CDR3: TGTGCCAGCAGCCGACACGCGAAGGGACAGGGGGGATCCTACGAGCAGTACTTC.

The rearrangement uses TRBV5-1 and TRBJ2-4, with D tentatively TRBD2 (7 bases). Germline V gene lookup returns CDR1 SGHRS and CDR2 YFSETQ. This CDR3 spans 22 amino acids. V lost 4 bases and J lost 0, with 32 bases in between. CDR3 sequence (DNA): TGCGCCAGCAGCCTACTGAGGGGTCCACAGGGAGGGGTGAGCATAGCCAAAAACATTCAGTACTTC. Protein sequence: CASSLLRGPQGGVSIAKNIQYF.

The chain joins TRBV4-3 to TRBJ2-1, with 11 bases lining up with TRBD2. V was pared by 1 base and J by 3 bases, with 2 bases of the junction left unmatched. The CDR3 runs to 16 residues. Germline assignment: CDR1 LGHNA and CDR2 YSLEER. The CDR3 nucleotides are TGCGCCAGCAGCCAAGGACTAGCGGGAATCTACAATGAGCAGTTCTTC. Amino acids: CASSQGLAGIYNEQFF.

This chain links TRBV4-1 with TRBJ2-1; no clear D. Trimming left V 2 bases short and J 6 bases short, with 11 bases between. Germline V lookup: CDR1 MGHRA, CDR2 YSYEKL. The CDR3 loop spans 14 amino acids. The CDR3 DNA reads as TGCGCCAGCAGCCAATACCTGGTGAGCAATGAGCAGTTCTTC. Protein: CASSQYLVSNEQFF.